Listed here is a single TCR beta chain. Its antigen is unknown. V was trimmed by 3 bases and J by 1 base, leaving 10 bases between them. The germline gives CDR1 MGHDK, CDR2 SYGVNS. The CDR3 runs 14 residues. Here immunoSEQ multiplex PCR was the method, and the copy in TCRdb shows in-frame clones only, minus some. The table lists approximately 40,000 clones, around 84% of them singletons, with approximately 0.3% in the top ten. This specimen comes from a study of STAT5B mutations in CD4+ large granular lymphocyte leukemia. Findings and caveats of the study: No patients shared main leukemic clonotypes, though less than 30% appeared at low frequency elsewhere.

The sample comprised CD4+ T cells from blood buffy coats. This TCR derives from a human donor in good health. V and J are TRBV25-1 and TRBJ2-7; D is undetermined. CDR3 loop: CASSDVGKSYEQYF. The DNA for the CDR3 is TGTGCCAGCAGTGATGTGGGAAAATCCTACGAGCAGTACTTC.